These 13 T cell receptor beta chains were sequenced from one sample in a study of blood T cell repertoires in COVID-19. TCRdb's copy holds only in-frame clones and misses some; the assay was immunoSEQ multiplex PCR. The table has a few hundred thousand clones, more than 65% seen once. Sequenced material: PBMCs or T cells enriched from blood (not recorded which). The source of these receptors is a man aged 50-60 years who had recovered from COVID-19.

In this sample, this clone turned up once. The chain joins TRBV11-2 to TRBJ2-1, with no clear D. The CDR3 has 12 residues. Trimming took off 2 bases at V and 8 bases at J, with 7 bases between the two ends. Germline V gene sequence: CDR1 SGHAT, CDR2 FQNNGV. The CDR3 nucleotides are TGTGCCAGCAGCTTAATTCAATATGAGCAGTTCTTC. Its protein is CASSLIQYEQFF.

This clone was recorded a few times. V is TRBV18 and J is TRBJ1-6; no clear D gene. The V and J ends lost 4 bases and 7 bases respectively, with 14 bases between them. In germline, CDR1 is KGHSH, CDR2 LQKENI. The CDR3 is 15 residues long. CDR3 bases: TGTGCCAGCTCACTCTTCACAGATACCAATTCACCCCTCCACTTT. Protein: CASSLFTDTNSPLHF.

The rearrangement links TRBV18 to TRBJ2-5; 12 bases line up with TRBD2. Germline V gene lookup returns CDR1 KGHSH and CDR2 LQKENI. With 3 bases clipped from V and 5 bases from J, the junction kept 4 bases outside the gene matches. This CDR3 comprises 15 residues. The CDR3 nucleotides read TGTGCCAGCTCACCCGCTAGCGGGGGGGCGGAGACCCAGTACTTC. This encodes CASSPASGGAETQYF.

This chain joins TRBV6-2 or TRBV6-3 and TRBJ1-5; possibly TRBD1 for D (6 bases). Germline V gives CDR1 MNHEY, CDR2 SVGEGT. The CDR3 extends over 16 amino acids. V dropped 3 bases and J dropped 2 bases, with 14 bases sitting between them. CDR3 bases: TGTGCCAGCAGTTATGCCCTCACAGGGCGCAATCAGCCCCAGCATTTT. The encoded protein is CASSYALTGRNQPQHF.

This clone was counted once. The genes are TRBV5-4 and TRBJ2-2, with D maybe TRBD1 (6 bases). V was trimmed by 5 bases and J by 5 bases, leaving 10 bases between them. Germline values: CDR1 SGHNT, CDR2 YYREEE (reference sequence). This CDR3 has 13 residues. The CDR3 DNA sequence: TGTGCCAGCAGTACAGGGCCAACCGGGGAGCTGTTTTTT. As protein: CASSTGPTGELFF.

This clone appeared once. V is TRBV5-4 and J is TRBJ1-1; TRBD1 agrees at 7 bases. The germline gives CDR1 SGHNT, CDR2 YYREEE (reference sequence). The CDR3 loop spans 15 amino acids. With 4 bases clipped from V and 1 base from J, the junction kept 7 bases outside the gene matches. This chain's CDR3 is CASSQEQGRNTEAFF. CDR3 in DNA: TGTGCCAGCAGCCAAGAACAGGGGCGGAACACTGAAGCTTTCTTT.

The genes are TRBV7-8 and TRBJ1-3; perhaps TRBD1 as D (5 bases). CDR3 size: 14 residues. Trimming removed 5 bases at V and 0 bases at J, with 8 bases between. CDR1 SGHVS and CDR2 FQNEAQ come from the germline V gene. The chain's CDR3 is CASSIRDSGNTIYF. CDR3 DNA sequence: TGTGCCAGCAGCATCAGGGACTCTGGAAACACCATATATTTT.

The CDR3 loop is CASSEWGLGANVLTF. CDR3 DNA sequence: TGCGCCAGCAGTGAGTGGGGGCTCGGGGCCAACGTCCTGACTTTC. The chain links TRBV10-2 to TRBJ2-6, with TRBD1 as a possible D gene (6 bases). The CDR3 has 15 residues. V lost 1 base to trimming and J lost 4 bases, with 8 bases between them. Germline CDR1 WSHSY, CDR2 SAAADI.

V and J are TRBV7-2 and TRBJ1-3; D uncertain. V lost 5 bases and J lost 0, with 17 bases in between. The CDR3 covers 17 residues. CDR1 and CDR2 (germline): SGHTA, FQGNSA. The CDR3 DNA follows: TGTGCCAGCAGCCTCATCTCCGGACTAAACTCTGGAAACACCATATATTTT. It specifies CASSLISGLNSGNTIYF.

V gene TRBV29-1 combines with J gene TRBJ2-1, with D possibly being TRBD2 (5 bases). Trimming cost V 4 bases and J 9 bases, with 10 bases left between them. Germline CDR1 and CDR2: SQVTM and ANQGSEA. CDR3 length equals 11 residues. CDR3 DNA sequence: TGCAGCGTTGGCGGGTATGGTGAGCAGTTCTTC. Its protein product is CSVGGYGEQFF.

The rearrangement joins TRBV18 to TRBJ2-2; no definite D call. V lost 4 bases and J lost 5, with 17 bases in between. Germline loops: CDR1 KGHSH, CDR2 LQKENI. This CDR3 contains 16 residues. The CDR3 region is CASSRVTPPGTGELFF. The CDR3 region has the DNA TGTGCCAGCTCACGGGTGACACCGCCTGGGACCGGGGAGCTGTTTTTT.

This sequence joins TRBV5-1 and TRBJ2-6, with D perhaps matching TRBD2 (5 bases). Trimming cost V 0 bases and J 0 bases, with 19 bases left between them. CDR1 and CDR2 (germline): SGHRS, YFSETQ. This CDR3 has 20 residues. The CDR3 DNA follows: TGCGCCAGCAGCTTGGAAGGTGGAGGCAGGACGAGCTCTGGGGCCAACGTCCTGACTTTC. This gives the protein CASSLEGGGRTSSGANVLTF.

The chain has TRBV19 and TRBJ2-1, with D possibly TRBD1 on 5 matching bases. The V gene's germline CDR1 is LNHDA and CDR2 SQIVND (reference sequence). V lost 6 bases to trimming and J lost 6 bases, with 18 bases between them. The CDR3 is made up of 15 amino acids. The CDR3 region has the DNA TGTGCCAGTAGAGTATTTTTGGGGCCCGGCAATGAGCAGTTCTTC. Residues: CASRVFLGPGNEQFF.